The T cell receptor (beta chain) under discussion was sequenced for a study of response to subunit inactivated influenza vaccine. Findings and limits, study-wide: Each seasonal flu vaccination may recruit only limited new T cells, authors suggested.

Only a few counts were recorded for this clonotype. Antigen specificity is unknown. TCRdb re-analysed the RT-PCR reads in MiXCR, keeping a single row per CDR3 protein. The sample consists of around 490,000 distinct CDR3 sequences, approximately 7.7% of them appearing once. V lost 4 bases and J 7 bases, leaving 13 bases between the germline ends. The CDR3 totals 13 residues. The source is a man aged 45-69 years who received an inactivated influenza vaccine. This chain connects TRBV12-3 or TRBV12-4 to TRBJ1-1; D remains ambiguous. The sequencing used PBMCs from blood, collected around 2 years after vaccination. This CDR3 is CASSWTSGNEAFF. CDR3 sequence (DNA): TGTGCCAGCAGTTGGACCAGCGGGAATGAAGCTTTCTTT.